Listed below are T cell receptor beta chains from one sample, sequenced in a study of cytotoxic CD8 clonotypes in ibrutinib-treated CLL. The repertoire was sequenced with immunoSEQ multiplex PCR; TCRdb's copy has only in-frame clones and lacks some. The table records about 250,000 clones, less than 75% of them present only once. The specimen comprised PBMCs, sampled after 24 months of ibrutinib treatment. These receptors came from a human donor with chronic lymphocytic leukemia. Each CDR3 is given with its conserved first and last residue. Each record gives: clone size, CDR3 length, J gene, V gene, D gene, CDR3 protein, CDR3 DNA. The D gene is left open where the match is weak. Not every row has a clone size; where given, it reads once, few, many or a size class.

.,14,TRBJ2-7,TRBV28,.,CASSLRRLKNEQYF,TGTGCCAGCAGTTTAAGGAGACTAAAGAACGAGCAGTACTTC
.,17,TRBJ2-5,TRBV27,.,CASRPSRAIEIEETQYF,TGTGCCAGCAGACCGAGCAGGGCTATCGAAATAGAAGAGACCCAGTACTTC
.,15,TRBJ2-7,TRBV28,TRBD1,CASSSTPGGGYEQYF,TGTGCCAGCAGCTCCACCCCAGGGGGTGGCTACGAGCAGTACTTC
.,14,TRBJ1-2,TRBV5-1,.,CASSFPTGSYGYTF,TGCGCCAGCAGCTTCCCGACAGGTTCCTATGGCTACACCTTC
once,13,TRBJ1-1,TRBV28,.,CASSSGWNTEAFF,TGTGCCAGCTCTAGTGGCTGGAACACTGAAGCTTTCTTT
few,13,TRBJ2-7,TRBV7-8,.,CASSPRNGYEQYF,TGTGCCAGCAGCCCTAGGAACGGCTACGAGCAGTACTTC
.,15,TRBJ1-5,TRBV4-2,.,CASSQDVQGAQPQHF,TGTGCCAGCAGCCAAGATGTACAGGGAGCGCAGCCCCAGCATTTT
.,14,TRBJ1-1,TRBV4-1,TRBD1,CASNVGTGGLEAFF,TGCGCCAGCAACGTAGGGACAGGGGGCCTTGAAGCTTTCTTT
.,14,TRBJ1-2,TRBV28,.,CASRPTGLGYGYTF,TGTGCCAGCAGACCTACGGGGCTGGGCTATGGCTACACCTTC
.,13,TRBJ2-7,TRBV7-9,.,CASSGGSVYEQYF,TGTGCCAGCAGCGGGGGGAGCGTCTACGAGCAGTACTTC
.,14,TRBJ2-1,TRBV2,.,CAWEVWAKSNEQFF,TGTGCCTGGGAGGTGTGGGCTAAATCCAATGAGCAGTTCTTC
few,15,TRBJ1-4,TRBV5-1,.,CASSDGTVTNEKLFF,TGCGCCAGCAGCGACGGGACGGTAACTAATGAAAAACTGTTTTTT
.,17,TRBJ2-2,TRBV7-9,TRBD2,CASSSYTLAGDTGELFF,TGTGCCAGCAGCTCTTACACCTTAGCGGGGGACACCGGGGAGCTGTTTTTT
.,13,TRBJ2-1,TRBV19,.,CASSSSTIQSQFF,TGTGCCAGTAGTAGCTCGACAATTCAATCGCAGTTCTTC
.,13,TRBJ1-1,TRBV29-1,TRBD1,CSVQDRGNTEAFF,TGCAGCGTTCAGGACAGGGGGAACACTGAAGCTTTCTTT
.,15,TRBJ2-1,TRBV5-1,TRBD2,CASSNGTSGKNEQFF,TGCGCCAGCAGTAACGGGACTAGCGGGAAGAATGAGCAGTTCTTC
.,13,TRBJ1-4,TRBV18,.,CASSPGSKRELFF,TGTGCCAGCTCACCCGGATCGAAAAGGGAACTGTTTTTT
few,17,TRBJ2-5,TRBV7-8,TRBD2,CASSARLAGEPQETQYF,TGTGCCAGCAGCGCCCGACTAGCGGGAGAGCCCCAGGAGACCCAGTACTTC
.,14,TRBJ2-1,TRBV5-6,.,CASSLGEGYNEQFF,TGTGCCAGCAGCTTGGGGGAAGGGTACAATGAGCAGTTCTTC
.,14,TRBJ2-3,TRBV5-1,TRBD1,CASSLGTEIDTQYF,TGCGCCAGCAGCCTCGGGACAGAGATAGATACGCAGTATTTT
.,15,TRBJ1-4,TRBV5-6,.,CASSLAGQGGEKLFF,TGTGCCAGCAGCTTGGCCGGGCAGGGCGGGGAAAAACTGTTTTTT
.,14,TRBJ2-5,TRBV7-9,.,CASSLEGSAETQYF,TGTGCCAGCAGCTTAGAAGGATCCGCCGAGACCCAGTACTTC
.,15,TRBJ1-1,TRBV7-9,.,CASSLVIGVNTEAFF,TGTGCCAGCAGCTTAGTTATTGGTGTGAACACTGAAGCTTTCTTT
.,14,TRBJ1-2,TRBV18,.,CASSLEALGYGYTF,TGTGCCAGCTCCCTGGAGGCTTTGGGTTATGGCTACACCTTC
.,16,TRBJ2-3,TRBV27,TRBD2,CASSLRTSGRADTQYF,TGTGCCAGCAGTCTTAGGACTAGCGGGAGGGCGGATACGCAGTATTTT
.,12,TRBJ2-7,TRBV6-6,.,CASSYSVTEQYF,TGTGCCAGCAGTTACTCGGTGACCGAGCAGTACTTC
.,11,TRBJ2-7,TRBV29-1,.,CSVDVGLEQYF,TGCAGCGTTGATGTGGGGCTCGAGCAGTACTTC
.,15,TRBJ2-1,TRBV11-1,.,CASSLGSGTYNEQFF,TGTGCCAGCAGCTTAGGCTCGGGGACATACAATGAGCAGTTCTTC
.,15,TRBJ2-7,TRBV5-1,TRBD2,CASSSQAGAGYEQYF,TGCGCCAGCAGCTCCCAAGCGGGAGCGGGCTACGAGCAGTACTTC
few,13,TRBJ2-7,TRBV28,.,CASSPGHGYEQYF,TGTGCCAGCAGTCCCGGACATGGATACGAGCAGTACTTC
once,13,TRBJ2-7,TRBV9,.,CASSVAPGYEQYF,TGTGCCAGCAGCGTAGCTCCCGGCTACGAGCAGTACTTC
.,15,TRBJ2-1,TRBV11-2,.,CASSKAVTGEDEQFF,TGTGCCAGCAGCAAGGCGGTCACAGGGGAGGATGAGCAGTTCTTC
.,13,TRBJ1-1,TRBV5-1,.,CASSLTGFYEAFF,TGCGCCAGCAGCTTGACAGGGTTTTATGAAGCTTTCTTT
.,15,TRBJ2-3,TRBV15,.,CATSRDNSKGDTQYF,TGTGCCACCAGCAGAGATAATAGTAAGGGAGATACGCAGTATTTT
.,14,TRBJ2-7,TRBV29-1,.,CSARGPSYVEEQYF,TGCAGCGCAAGAGGGCCGTCTTATGTGGAAGAGCAGTACTTC
.,17,TRBJ1-5,TRBV30,TRBD1,CAWSADRGLYSNQPQHF,TGTGCCTGGAGTGCCGACAGGGGGCTTTACAGCAATCAGCCCCAGCATTTT
.,11,TRBJ1-2,TRBV20-1,TRBD1,CRWTGDYGYTF,TGCCGTTGGACAGGTGACTATGGCTACACCTTC
.,15,TRBJ1-5,TRBV9,TRBD1,CASSVGQSGGEPQHF,TGTGCCAGCAGCGTAGGGCAATCAGGGGGAGAGCCCCAGCATTTT
.,10,TRBJ1-1,TRBV9,.,CASSPRTGKF,TGTGCCAGCAGCCCCAGGACGGGAAAGTTT
.,14,TRBJ2-3,TRBV28,.,CASRGDEGRDTQYF,TGTGCCAGCAGGGGAGACGAAGGGAGGGATACGCAGTATTTT
.,16,TRBJ2-7,TRBV7-6,.,CASSLNPPRGTHEQYF,TGTGCCAGCAGCTTAAACCCCCCCCGCGGGACCCACGAGCAGTACTTC
few,15,TRBJ2-1,TRBV27,TRBD2,CASSYGSSGSNEQFF,TGTGCCAGCTCCTATGGGTCTAGCGGGAGCAATGAGCAGTTCTTC
.,15,TRBJ2-7,TRBV11-2,.,CASSLESLTSYEQYF,TGTGCCAGCAGCTTAGAGAGTTTGACTTCCTACGAGCAGTACTTC
.,13,TRBJ1-1,TRBV7-7,.,CASSPNMGTEAFF,TGTGCTAGCAGCCCCAACATGGGCACTGAAGCTTTCTTT
.,12,TRBJ1-5,TRBV28,.,CASSFLRQPQHF,TGTGCCAGCAGTTTTCTTCGTCAGCCCCAGCATTTT
.,11,TRBJ2-7,TRBV30,.,CAWEGDYEQYF,TGTGCCTGGGAGGGTGACTACGAGCAGTACTTC
.,15,TRBJ2-3,TRBV2,TRBD2,CASRRAGGDIDTQYF,TGTGCCAGCAGGAGAGCGGGAGGAGATATAGATACGCAGTATTTT
.,15,TRBJ2-2,TRBV9,TRBD1,CASSAWDREIGELFF,TGTGCCAGCAGCGCCTGGGACAGGGAGATCGGGGAGCTGTTTTTT
few,15,TRBJ2-1,TRBV5-1,.,CASRTNLGLYNEQFF,TGCGCCAGCAGAACGAACCTGGGACTTTACAATGAGCAGTTCTTC
few,10,TRBJ2-1,TRBV28,.,CASTGGEKFF,TGTGCCAGCACGGGGGGCGAAAAGTTCTTC
.,15,TRBJ2-1,TRBV7-6,TRBD2,CATSLAGELFNEQFF,TGTGCCACTAGTTTAGCGGGAGAATTGTTCAATGAGCAGTTCTTC
once,13,TRBJ2-7,TRBV28,.,CASSWPGSTEQYF,TGTGCCAGCAGTTGGCCCGGGTCCACCGAGCAGTACTTC
.,14,TRBJ2-7,TRBV16,TRBD1,CASSPGQGVREQYF,TGTGCCAGCAGCCCGGGACAGGGGGTACGCGAGCAGTACTTC